This T cell receptor beta chain comes out of a study of T cells in Graves' hyperthyroidism and ophthalmopathy. As for the study in general: Sampling of peripheral blood happened at initial diagnosis, prior to any treatment.

The TCR beta CDR3 regions underwent amplification using RNA transcripts as the source. A set of HTBI primers served as the primers for a first-round RT-PCR of the TCR CDR3. TCRdb fed the multiplex PCR reads into MiXCR, producing one record per CDR3 protein. The top ten hold 5.3% of the sample, which has under 550,000 distinct CDR3 sequences, roughly 15% seen once. Ten or more counts support this clonotype. Its antigen is not identified. General study points: Expanded thyroid clonotypes (above 0.001) were mostly also found in blood.

Graves' hyperthyroidism was deemed stable given no ophthalmopathy progression within 18 months. Material for sequencing was blood. The receptor was isolated from a woman under 30 with Graves' hyperthyroidism.

The CDR3 coding sequence is TGTGCCAGCATTTCGGCGGGACATTACAATGAGCAGTTCTTC. Amino acid sequence: CASISAGHYNEQFF. V and J are TRBV2 and TRBJ2-1; D might be TRBD1 or TRBD2, each matching 6 bases. Trimming shortened V by 7 bases and J by 4 bases, and 14 bases separated the two germline ends. Germline values: CDR1 SNHLY, CDR2 FYNNEI. The CDR3 spans 14 residues.